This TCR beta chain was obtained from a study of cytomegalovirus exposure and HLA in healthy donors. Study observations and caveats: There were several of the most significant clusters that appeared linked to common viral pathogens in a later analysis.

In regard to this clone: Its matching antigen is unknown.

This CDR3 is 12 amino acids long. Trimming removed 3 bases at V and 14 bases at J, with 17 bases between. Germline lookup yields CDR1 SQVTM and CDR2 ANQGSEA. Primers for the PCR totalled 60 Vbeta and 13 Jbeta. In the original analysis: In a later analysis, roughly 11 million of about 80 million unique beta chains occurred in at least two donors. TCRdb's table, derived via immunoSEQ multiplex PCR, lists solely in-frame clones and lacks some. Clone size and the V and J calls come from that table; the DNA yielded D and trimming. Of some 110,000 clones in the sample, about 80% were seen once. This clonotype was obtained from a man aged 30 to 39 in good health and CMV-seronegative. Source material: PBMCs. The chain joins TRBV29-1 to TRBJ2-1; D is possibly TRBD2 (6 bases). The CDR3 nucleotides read TGCAGCGTTGATCGGGACTTGCCCGGGAAGTTCTTC. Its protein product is CSVDRDLPGKFF.